The 21 T cell receptor beta chains reported below all come from one sample, sequenced in a study of T cell responses to AZD1222 COVID-19 vaccine. Profiling relied on immunoSEQ multiplex PCR, and the TCRdb table lists in-frame clones only, not all of them. The table records approximately 52,000 clones, roughly 86% of them present only once. The sequences come from peripheral blood, collected 28 days after the second AZD1222 dose. The receptors come from an adult who received the AZD1222 COVID-19 vaccine.

The chain is built from TRBV28 and TRBJ2-7; D is possibly TRBD1 (5 bases). Trimming removed 6 bases at V and 7 bases at J, with 19 bases between. The CDR3 is 14 amino acids. Germline V lookup: CDR1 MDHEN, CDR2 SYDVKM. CDR3 DNA sequence: TGTGCCAGCAGGCCCCAGGGCGCCCTCGGGGAGCAGTACTTC. Protein sequence: CASRPQGALGEQYF.

V usage is TRBV5-1 and J usage is TRBJ1-4; 9 nucleotides match TRBD1. CDR3 length: 14 residues. The V and J ends lost 4 bases and 4 bases, in that order; junction bases with no gene match: 2. Germline lookup yields CDR1 SGHRS and CDR2 YFSETQ. The CDR3 protein is CASSATGGNEKLFF. CDR3 sequence (DNA): TGCGCCAGCAGCGCGACAGGGGGTAATGAAAAACTGTTTTTT.

The V and J genes are TRBV7-8 and TRBJ2-7, with D perhaps TRBD1 (6 bases). The germline CDR1 and CDR2 sequences are SGHVS and FQNEAQ. Trimming removed 6 bases from V and 2 bases from J, with 14 bases in between. The CDR3 extends over 14 amino acids. CDR3 in amino acids: CASRPTGIAYEQYF. The CDR3 nucleotides are TGTGCCAGCAGACCTACAGGGATCGCCTACGAGCAGTACTTC.

V and J are TRBV10-3 and TRBJ1-5; no reliable D call. The germline V gene encodes CDR1 ENHRY and CDR2 SYGVKD. V lost 0 bases and J 0 bases, leaving 9 bases between the germline ends. The CDR3 totals 16 residues. The CDR3 loop is CAISESNHYSNQPQHF. The DNA of the CDR3 is TGTGCCATCAGTGAGTCGAACCATTATAGCAATCAGCCCCAGCATTTT.

The V call is TRBV5-1, the J call TRBJ2-7; no reliable D call. CDR1 SGHRS and CDR2 YFSETQ come from the germline V gene. CDR3 length: 13 amino acids. Trimming took off 4 bases at V and 1 base at J, with 9 bases between the two ends. CDR3 bases: TGCGCCAGCAGCCAAGGACCTTCCTACGAGCAGTACTTC. Protein: CASSQGPSYEQYF.

The chain has TRBV5-1 and TRBJ2-1; TRBD2 aligns across 7 bases. Looked up from germline, CDR1 is SGHRS and CDR2 is YFSETQ. V lost 5 bases, J lost 1 base, and 0 bases stayed unmatched. This CDR3 is 13 amino acids long. The CDR3: CASRRESYNEQFF. Written as DNA, the CDR3 is TGCGCCAGCAGGCGGGAGTCCTACAATGAGCAGTTCTTC. Full variable domain (outside the CDR3, taken from reference TRBV5-1 and TRBJ2-1): KAGVTQTPRYLIKTRGQQVTLSCSPISGHRSVSWYQQTPGQGLQFLFEYFSETQRNKGNFPGRFSGRQFSNSRSEMNVSTLELGDSALYLCASRRESYNEQFFGPGTRLTVL.

The chain recombines TRBV15 with TRBJ2-1; D may be TRBD1 (5 bases). V lost 2 bases and J 0 bases, leaving 5 bases between the germline ends. The CDR3 has 14 residues. CDR1 is LNHNV and CDR2 is YYDKDF in the germline V gene (reference sequence). CDR3 in DNA: TGTGCCACCAGCAGACAGGGCTCCTACAATGAGCAGTTCTTC. It codes for CATSRQGSYNEQFF.

The chain employs TRBV6-5 and TRBJ2-3; 13 bases are a match to TRBD2. V was pared by 8 bases and J by 4 bases, with 3 bases of the junction left unmatched. Germline-derived CDR1 and CDR2 are MNHEY and SVGAGI. The CDR3 extends over 14 amino acids. DNA for the CDR3: TGTGCCAGCCGCGGACTAGCGGGAGCAGATACGCAGTATTTT. It yields the protein CASRGLAGADTQYF.

This rearrangement joins TRBV6-5 to TRBJ1-2; D is possibly TRBD1 (5 bases). The CDR3 has 13 residues. V dropped 7 bases and J dropped 3 bases, with 12 bases sitting between them. CDR1 is MNHEY, CDR2 SVGAGI, per germline. CDR3 nucleotide sequence: TGTGCCAGCAATTGGGAGGGACACTATGGCTACACCTTC. Protein: CASNWEGHYGYTF.

This sequence joins TRBV6-4 and TRBJ2-1, with D perhaps TRBD2 (6 bases). From germline, CDR1 is MRHNA and CDR2 SNTAGT. V lost 2 bases and J lost 1, with 9 bases in between. The CDR3 length is 15 residues. The CDR3 bases are TGTGCCAGCAGTGACCGGGCGGGGTCCTACAATGAGCAGTTCTTC. Protein: CASSDRAGSYNEQFF.

This chain uses TRBV28 with TRBJ2-3; 10 nucleotides align to TRBD2. The V segment lost 2 bases and the J segment 0 bases; nucleotides outside the gene matches: 14. Germline-derived CDR1 and CDR2 are MDHEN and SYDVKM. CDR3 length equals 20 residues. Here the CDR3 DNA reads TGTGCCAGCAGTTTACAGTGGACTAGCGGAGTAAGCCCTAGCACAGATACGCAGTATTTT. Translated, it gives CASSLQWTSGVSPSTDTQYF. The whole variable domain, remainder taken from reference TRBV28 and TRBJ2-3, is DVKVTQSSRYLVKRTGEKVFLECVQDMDHENMFWYRQDPGLGLRLIYFSYDVKMKEKGDIPEGYSVSREKKERFSLILESASTNQTSMYLCASSLQWTSGVSPSTDTQYFGPGTRLTVL.

A single count supports this clone. V is TRBV19 and J is TRBJ2-7; the match to TRBD2 covers 8 bases. The germline gives CDR1 LNHDA, CDR2 SQIVND (reference sequence). Trimming cost V 6 bases and J 1 base; bases outside gene matches: 5. There are 14 residues in the CDR3. CDR3 sequence (DNA): TGTGCCAGTAGGAAAATAGCGGGATCCTACGAGCAGTACTTC. Translation gives CASRKIAGSYEQYF.

The sample holds one count of this clone. CDR3 sequence reads: CASSFKWAEGQYF. DNA for the CDR3: TGTGCCAGCAGTTTTAAGTGGGCCGAGGGGCAGTATTTT. This chain uses TRBV27 with TRBJ2-3; TRBD2 might be the D (5 bases). V lost 3 bases, J lost 11 bases, and 15 bases lay in between. CDR3 size: 13 residues. Germline lookup yields CDR1 MNHEY and CDR2 SMNVEV (reference sequence).

The CDR3 nucleotides are TGTGCCAGCAGGCAACAGGGGCCCAGGACTGAAGCTTTCTTT. It encodes CASRQQGPRTEAFF. The chain links TRBV2 to TRBJ1-1; 7 bases map to TRBD1. The V gene's germline CDR1 is SNHLY and CDR2 FYNNEI. The CDR3 is made up of 14 amino acids. Losses at the gene ends were 6 bases for V and 5 bases for J; bases not matched to a gene: 9.

Here the CDR3 DNA reads TGTGCCACCAGCGGCGGACAGGGAGGTGGTCGGGAACTGTTTTTT. As protein: CATSGGQGGGRELFF. The genes are TRBV15 and TRBJ1-4, with TRBD1 matching 8 bases. Trimming cost V 5 bases and J 12 bases; bases outside gene matches: 14. The CDR3 spans 15 residues. Germline loops: CDR1 LNHNV, CDR2 YYDKDF (reference sequence).

The chain carries TRBV28 and TRBJ2-7; a possible D gene is TRBD1 (5 bases). The V end was cut by 5 bases, the J end by 2 bases, with 16 bases between. The CDR3 is made up of 15 amino acids. The V gene's germline CDR1 is MDHEN and CDR2 SYDVKM. CDR3 loop: CASSGATFLTYEQYF. As DNA, the CDR3 is TGTGCCAGCAGTGGGGCAACGTTCTTAACCTACGAGCAGTACTTC.

This clone has just one count. The gene calls are TRBV5-1 and TRBJ2-3, with 10 nucleotides matching TRBD2. The CDR3 totals 16 residues. The J segment lost 1 base and the V segment lost 4 bases, leaving 6 bases of the junction unmatched. Germline CDR1 reads SGHRS; CDR2 reads YFSETQ. The CDR3: CASSVSGRPGTDTQYF. In DNA, the CDR3 is TGCGCCAGCAGCGTTAGCGGGAGGCCGGGCACAGATACGCAGTATTTT.

This sequence joins TRBV11-2 and TRBJ2-4, with a possible D match to TRBD1 (6 bases). Per germline, CDR1 SGHAT and CDR2 FQNNGV. Deletions cut 1 base from V and 0 bases from J, with 13 bases between. The CDR3 is 17 amino acids. The CDR3 nucleotides are TGTGCCAGCAGCTTAGTCCCCGGACAGCTAGCCAAAAACATTCAGTACTTC. This gives the protein CASSLVPGQLAKNIQYF. The complete variable domain, with remaining parts taken from reference TRBV11-2 and TRBJ2-4, reads EAGVAQSPRYKIIEKRQSVAFWCNPISGHATLYWYQQILGQGPKLLIQFQNNGVVDDSQLPKDRFSAERLKGVDSTLKIQPAKLEDSAVYLCASSLVPGQLAKNIQYFGAGTRLSVL.

The chain recombines TRBV18 with TRBJ2-5, with 10 bases that match TRBD1. Germline trimming cut 4 bases from V and 3 bases from J; bases unmatched to any gene: 2. Looked up from germline, CDR1 is KGHSH and CDR2 is LQKENI. The CDR3 sequence is 14 residues long. Here the CDR3 reads CASSLGTGEETQYF. In DNA form, the CDR3 reads TGTGCCAGCTCACTTGGGACAGGGGAAGAGACCCAGTACTTC. Full variable domain (rest looked up from reference TRBV18 and TRBJ2-5): NAGVMQNPRHLVRRRGQEARLRCSPMKGHSHVYWYRQLPEEGLKFMVYLQKENIIDESGMPKERFSAEFPKEGPSILRIQQVVRGDSAAYFCASSLGTGEETQYFGPGTRLLVL.

The gene calls are TRBV28 and TRBJ2-5; 7 positions agree with TRBD1. J lost 5 bases, V lost 8 bases, and 8 bases had no gene match. CDR3 length: 13 residues. Germline V lookup: CDR1 MDHEN, CDR2 SYDVKM. CDR3 residues: CASSWDSRETQYF. The DNA of the CDR3 is TGTGCCAGCTCTTGGGACAGTCGGGAGACCCAGTACTTC.

The CDR3 DNA sequence: TGTGCCAGCAGCTTAGCATCAGCCCGCACAGATACGCAGTATTTT. It translates to CASSLASARTDTQYF. V and J are TRBV7-9 and TRBJ2-3; no clear D gene. Germline-derived CDR1 and CDR2 are SEHNR and FQNEAQ (reference sequence). The length of the CDR3 is 15 residues. Trimming took off 0 bases at V and 1 base at J, with 8 bases between the two ends.